The rows below give T cell receptor beta chains drawn from one sample of a study of monozygotic twins with inflammatory bowel disease. With the 5' RACE reads reprocessed, TCRdb shows one record per CDR3 protein and no DNA. This sample's table reports roughly 300,000 distinct CDR3 sequences. The sequenced sample consisted of blood. These receptors were taken from a human donor with ulcerative colitis or Crohn's disease, or a healthy co-twin of an affected twin (not recorded which). Each CDR3 is given with its conserved first and last residue. Fields, in order: J gene, V gene, CDR3 protein.

J gene: TRBJ2-7
V gene: TRBV20-1
CDR3 protein: CSASRGYSYEQYF

J gene: TRBJ1-1
V gene: TRBV18
CDR3 protein: CASSPGQGGTEAFF

J gene: TRBJ1-4
V gene: TRBV7-9
CDR3 protein: CASSPRGATNEKLFF

J gene: TRBJ2-7
V gene: TRBV9
CDR3 protein: CASSSRYVPYEQYF

J gene: TRBJ2-3
V gene: TRBV4-3
CDR3 protein: CASSQERGDTQYF

J gene: TRBJ2-2
V gene: TRBV5-4
CDR3 protein: CASSSLDGGRTGELFF

J gene: TRBJ2-3
V gene: TRBV12-3/TRBV12-4
CDR3 protein: CASSFGASGTARGRTDTQYF

J gene: TRBJ2-2
V gene: TRBV28
CDR3 protein: CASIWQGGIGELFF

J gene: TRBJ2-1
V gene: TRBV4-3
CDR3 protein: CASSQEPTGSSYNEQFF

J gene: TRBJ1-5
V gene: TRBV7-9
CDR3 protein: CASSPRGGGSQPQHF

J gene: TRBJ1-2
V gene: TRBV25-1
CDR3 protein: CASSENWKTSAPLDYGYTF

J gene: TRBJ2-3
V gene: TRBV27
CDR3 protein: CASSLLGTSGTDTQYF

J gene: TRBJ2-2
V gene: TRBV18
CDR3 protein: CASSPLQANTGELFF

J gene: TRBJ2-3
V gene: TRBV5-5
CDR3 protein: CASSQGEGVWTDTQYF

J gene: TRBJ2-7
V gene: TRBV4-3
CDR3 protein: CASSQDWGLEYEQYF

J gene: TRBJ1-2
V gene: TRBV28
CDR3 protein: CASKGGFAYGYTF

J gene: TRBJ1-2
V gene: TRBV5-1
CDR3 protein: CASSLDLSQFYTF

J gene: TRBJ2-1
V gene: TRBV29-1
CDR3 protein: CSVDGAANNEQFF

J gene: TRBJ2-3
V gene: TRBV7-2
CDR3 protein: CASSQRLAGGDTQYF

J gene: TRBJ2-5
V gene: TRBV4-2
CDR3 protein: CASSQEGAQGPRETQYF

J gene: TRBJ2-7
V gene: TRBV7-2
CDR3 protein: CASSLSGLSSYEQYF

J gene: TRBJ1-2
V gene: TRBV9
CDR3 protein: CASRNSGTGPQGYTF

J gene: TRBJ1-2
V gene: TRBV12-3/TRBV12-4
CDR3 protein: CASSLGGGFYTF

J gene: TRBJ1-4
V gene: TRBV3-1
CDR3 protein: CASSQWAGEHEKLFF

J gene: TRBJ1-2
V gene: TRBV7-9
CDR3 protein: CASSPTGSLLYGYTF

J gene: TRBJ2-7
V gene: TRBV27
CDR3 protein: CASSPGTGLYEQYF

J gene: TRBJ2-2
V gene: TRBV24-1
CDR3 protein: CATSDLAVPNTGELFF

J gene: TRBJ2-3
V gene: TRBV25-1
CDR3 protein: CASSPTPRFTDTQYF

J gene: TRBJ1-2
V gene: TRBV20-1
CDR3 protein: CSAARDVIHYGYTF

J gene: TRBJ1-3
V gene: TRBV29-1
CDR3 protein: CSARTDSGNTIYF

J gene: TRBJ2-3
V gene: TRBV12-3/TRBV12-4
CDR3 protein: CASSRRRASGDTDTQYF

J gene: TRBJ2-2
V gene: TRBV2
CDR3 protein: CASRGTGATGELFF

J gene: TRBJ2-3
V gene: TRBV7-3
CDR3 protein: CASSLALGGSDTQYF

J gene: TRBJ2-4
V gene: TRBV12-3/TRBV12-4
CDR3 protein: CASRTRPGLAGAGAKNIQYF

J gene: TRBJ1-1
V gene: TRBV7-2
CDR3 protein: CASTIRDRNTEAFF

J gene: TRBJ2-3
V gene: TRBV24-1
CDR3 protein: CATGVGADTQYF

J gene: TRBJ2-7
V gene: TRBV7-2
CDR3 protein: CASSPLKGEQYF

J gene: TRBJ1-4
V gene: TRBV19
CDR3 protein: CASSIGQEKLFF

J gene: TRBJ1-6
V gene: TRBV14
CDR3 protein: CASSLVWGSPLHF

J gene: TRBJ2-5
V gene: TRBV12-3/TRBV12-4
CDR3 protein: CASSLMGTKTQYF